Shown below are 28 T cell receptor beta chains from a single sample sequenced in a study of T cells in Graves' hyperthyroidism and ophthalmopathy. From RNA transcripts, TCR beta CDR3 regions were amplified. Initially, a first-round RT-PCR of the TCR CDR3 employed the HTBI primer set. One entry per CDR3 protein, called by TCRdb with MiXCR from the multiplex PCR reads. The sample records approximately 220,000 distinct CDR3 sequences, around 20% being singletons. Sequencing was done on a sample of blood. The source is a man aged 40-50 years with Graves' hyperthyroidism.

This clonotype appeared many times. V is TRBV12-3 or TRBV12-4 and J is TRBJ1-4; 10 bases match TRBD1. Trimming removed 5 bases from V and 1 base from J; junction bases left unmatched: 7. This CDR3 comprises 17 residues. CDR3 coding DNA: TGTGCCAGCAGTCCGGACAGGGGGATGGGAACTAATGAAAAACTGTTTTTT. This encodes CASSPDRGMGTNEKLFF.

The sample holds many counts of this clonotype. The chain links TRBV7-2 to TRBJ1-5; D not certain. Trimming removed 5 bases at V and 0 bases at J, with 11 bases between. CDR3 length: 15 residues. In germline, CDR1 is SGHTA, CDR2 FQGNSA. CDR3 loop: CASSLRPTSNQPQHF. For the CDR3, the DNA is TGTGCCAGCAGCCTAAGACCTACTAGCAATCAGCCCCAGCATTTT. Full variable domain (outside the CDR3, taken from reference TRBV7-2 and TRBJ1-5): GAGVSQSPSNKVTEKGKDVELRCDPISGHTALYWYRQSLGQGLEFLIYFQGNSAPDKSGLPSDRFSAERTGGSVSTLTIQRTQQEDSAVYLCASSLRPTSNQPQHFGDGTRLSIL.

The J gene is TRBJ1-6, the V gene TRBV9; tentatively, D is TRBD1 (6 bases). V lost 3 bases and J lost 8, with 15 bases in between. The CDR3 is made up of 15 amino acids. CDR1 and CDR2 (germline): SGDLS, YYNGEE. The CDR3 DNA reads TGTGCCAGCAGCGCCTCAGGGGCCCTGGATTCACCCCTCCACTTT. Protein product: CASSASGALDSPLHF.

The rearrangement joins TRBV11-2 to TRBJ2-2, with 11 bases aligning to TRBD2. The CDR3 runs 17 residues. The germline V gene encodes CDR1 SGHAT and CDR2 FQNNGV. With 6 bases clipped from V and 5 bases from J, the junction kept 11 bases outside the gene matches. The CDR3 protein is CASSSKTSGDYTGELFF. The CDR3 DNA reads TGTGCCAGCAGTTCAAAGACTAGCGGGGATTATACCGGGGAGCTGTTTTTT.

The chain recombines TRBV7-3 with TRBJ2-4, with 13 bases fitting TRBD2. CDR3 length: 13 amino acids. Germline trimming cut 5 bases from V and 9 bases from J; bases unmatched to any gene: 1. Germline V CDR1 and CDR2: SGHTA, FQGTGA. CDR3 in amino acids: CASSRLAGGIQYF. The CDR3 DNA sequence: TGTGCCAGCAGCCGACTAGCGGGGGGCATTCAGTACTTC.

This clonotype was recorded a few times. A much more abundant neighbour one base away suggests this may be a read error. The CDR3 coding sequence is TGTGCCAGCAGCCGAAACAGGAACACCGAGGAGCTGTTTTTT. This codes for CASSRNRNTEELFF. V and J are TRBV11-2 and TRBJ2-2, with D possibly TRBD1 on 5 matching bases. In germline, CDR1 is SGHAT, CDR2 FQNNGV. The CDR3 is 14 residues long.

This clonotype appeared many times. V gene TRBV20-1 combines with J gene TRBJ2-3, with 8 nucleotides matching TRBD2. Germline values: CDR1 DFQATT, CDR2 SNEGSKA (reference sequence). V lost 4 bases and J lost 5; bases outside the gene matches: 8. This CDR3 is 14 amino acids long. CDR3 region: CSATFSGAGDTQYF. In DNA form, the CDR3 reads TGCAGTGCTACCTTTAGCGGGGCTGGAGATACGCAGTATTTT.

V and J are TRBV28 and TRBJ2-6; no clear D. CDR3 length equals 15 residues. Germline V CDR1 and CDR2: MDHEN, SYDVKM. Between the trimmed V and J ends, which lost 4 bases and 1 base, there was a span of 8 bases. This chain's CDR3 is CASSSSGSGANVLTF. The CDR3 nucleotides are TGTGCCAGCAGTTCCTCCGGGTCTGGGGCCAACGTCCTGACTTTC. The complete variable domain, with remaining parts taken from reference TRBV28 and TRBJ2-6, reads DVKVTQSSRYLVKRTGEKVFLECVQDMDHENMFWYRQDPGLGLRLIYFSYDVKMKEKGDIPEGYSVSREKKERFSLILESASTNQTSMYLCASSSSGSGANVLTFGAGSRLTVL.

This clonotype was counted only a few times. V and J are TRBV27 and TRBJ2-2; TRBD1 matches at 8 bases. With 2 bases clipped from V and 7 bases from J, the junction kept 12 bases outside the gene matches. This CDR3 contains 17 residues. CDR1 and CDR2 (germline): MNHEY, SMNVEV (reference sequence). The CDR3 loop reads CASSLLPRGRRIGELFF. The CDR3 DNA is TGTGCCAGCAGTTTACTCCCCAGGGGGCGTAGGATCGGGGAGCTGTTTTTT.

About this clonotype itself: A much bigger clone sits one base away, suggesting this may be a read error. The CDR3 DNA sequence: TGTGCCAGCTGCCACCAACAGGGGTTTGGCTACACCTTC. This translates into CASCHQQGFGYTF. The chain is built from TRBV3-1 and TRBJ1-2; TRBD1 aligns across 7 bases. This CDR3 region has 13 residues. Per the germline V gene, CDR1 is LGHDT and CDR2 is YNNKEL (reference sequence).

The table lists this clonotype with many counts. The chain employs TRBV10-3 and TRBJ2-7; D unclear. V was trimmed by 10 bases and J by 0 bases, leaving 10 bases between them. The CDR3 consists of 12 residues. CDR1 is ENHRY, CDR2 SYGVKD, per germline. As DNA, the CDR3 is TGTGCCACCTCAGGTGTCTCCTACGAGCAGTACTTC. Translating it yields CATSGVSYEQYF.

This clonotype was picked up many times. V gene TRBV2 combines with J gene TRBJ2-7; 7 bases match TRBD1. The CDR3 runs to 12 residues. V trimming: 9 bases; J trimming: 0 bases; junction bases outside the gene matches: 2. Per the germline V gene, CDR1 is SNHLY and CDR2 is FYNNEI. CDR3 residues: CARRDSSYEQYF. For the CDR3, the DNA is TGTGCCAGGAGGGACAGCTCCTACGAGCAGTACTTC.

This clonotype was seen ten or more times. CDR3 DNA sequence: TGTGCCAGCAGTCGAGACTCTGGGGCCAACGTCCTGACTTTC. Translated, it gives CASSRDSGANVLTF. The chain couples TRBV2 to TRBJ2-6, with no clear D. Trimming took off 5 bases at V and 0 bases at J, with 5 bases between the two ends. The germline CDR1 and CDR2 sequences are SNHLY and FYNNEI. CDR3 length equals 14 residues.

This chain connects TRBV25-1 to TRBJ1-6; TRBD1 matches at 7 bases. Germline CDR1 reads MGHDK; CDR2 reads SYGVNS. V lost 1 base and J lost 6; bases outside the gene matches: 6. The CDR3 contains 16 residues. Here the CDR3 reads CASSEFGTVLNSPLHF. The CDR3 DNA reads TGTGCCAGCAGTGAATTCGGGACAGTCCTTAATTCACCCCTCCACTTT.

In its sample, this clonotype was seen many times. The gene calls are TRBV11-2 and TRBJ1-1, with D hard to call. CDR1 and CDR2 from the germline V gene are SGHAT and FQNNGV. This CDR3 spans 12 amino acids. Trimming took off 1 base at V and 7 bases at J, with 7 bases between the two ends. The CDR3 reads CASSLVPLEAFF. The CDR3 DNA sequence: TGTGCCAGCAGCTTAGTGCCGCTTGAAGCTTTCTTT.

This clonotype was counted ten times or more. V gene TRBV20-1 combines with J gene TRBJ1-3, with D unclear. The germline CDR1 and CDR2 sequences are DFQATT and SNEGSKA (reference sequence). Trimming left V 0 bases short and J 4 bases short, with 13 bases between. This CDR3 is built from 15 residues. CDR3 in amino acids: CSARDLRERGNTIYF. The CDR3 DNA reads TGCAGTGCTAGAGATCTTCGCGAGAGGGGAAACACCATATATTTT.

The rearrangement links TRBV7-2 to TRBJ2-3; no reliable D call. The CDR3 covers 15 residues. The germline V and J ends were trimmed by 3 bases and 6 bases, with 16 bases remaining between them. Per the germline V gene, CDR1 is SGHTA and CDR2 is FQGNSA. The CDR3 region has the DNA TGTGCCAGCAGCTTTAGCTCCGGGCTGACGGATACGCAGTATTTT. Amino acid sequence: CASSFSSGLTDTQYF.

This clonotype was seen ten or more times. The chain combines TRBV7-2 with TRBJ1-2; 10 bases map to TRBD1. CDR3 length equals 16 residues. The germline V gene encodes CDR1 SGHTA and CDR2 FQGNSA. The ends lost 3 bases at V and 5 bases at J; junction bases unmatched: 9. The CDR3 nucleotides read TGTGCCAGCAGCTTGGACAGGGGGAATAGAGGATATGGCTACACCTTC. It translates to CASSLDRGNRGYGYTF.

In its sample, this clonotype was seen many times. The gene calls are TRBV20-1 and TRBJ2-5, with D possibly called TRBD1 or TRBD2 (6 bases each). The CDR3 sequence is 13 residues long. Trimming took off 3 bases at V and 4 bases at J, with 12 bases between the two ends. CDR1 is DFQATT and CDR2 is SNEGSKA in the germline V gene (reference sequence). The DNA of the CDR3 is TGCAGTGCTAGGTTACCGGGGGCAGAGACCCAGTACTTC. Amino acids: CSARLPGAETQYF.

This clonotype was seen repeatedly, ten times or more. The chain has TRBV10-3 and TRBJ2-2, with no clear D. This CDR3 is built from 16 residues. Trimming stripped 4 bases from V and 0 bases from J, with 12 bases between. The germline V gene encodes CDR1 ENHRY and CDR2 SYGVKD. CDR3 loop: CAISGQDPANTGELFF. The CDR3 DNA follows: TGTGCCATCAGTGGGCAGGACCCCGCGAACACCGGGGAGCTGTTTTTT.

This clonotype was counted ten times or more. V and J are TRBV4-3 and TRBJ1-4, with a tentative D call TRBD1 (6 bases). The germline gives CDR1 LGHNA, CDR2 YSLEER. Trimming stripped 4 bases from V and 4 bases from J, with 13 bases between. There are 15 residues in the CDR3. The CDR3 sequence is CASSPDTGRNEKLFF. The CDR3 DNA sequence: TGCGCCAGCAGCCCGGATACAGGGCGTAATGAAAAACTGTTTTTT.

This clonotype occurred many times. The rearrangement links TRBV27 to TRBJ2-1; 10 bases align to TRBD2. The CDR3 runs to 14 residues. Trimming removed 5 bases from V and 6 bases from J; junction bases left unmatched: 4. Per the germline V gene, CDR1 is MNHEY and CDR2 is SMNVEV (reference sequence). CDR3 coding DNA: TGTGCCAGCAGTCGACTAGCGGGTACCAATGAGCAGTTCTTC. The encoded protein is CASSRLAGTNEQFF.

This clonotype was seen more than once but under ten times. The chain carries TRBV6-2 or TRBV6-3 and TRBJ2-1; D call uncertain. The CDR3 spans 12 residues. V was clipped by 6 bases and J by 9 bases, with 12 bases between them. Per the germline V gene, CDR1 is MNHEY and CDR2 is SVGEGT. The CDR3 DNA reads as TGTGCCAGCAGCCGGCGTTTCGGTGAGCAGTTCTTC. The encoded protein is CASSRRFGEQFF.

This clonotype was seen a few times. The V call is TRBV19, the J call TRBJ1-5, with 11 bases aligning to TRBD1. Germline V gene lookup returns CDR1 LNHDA and CDR2 SQIVND (reference sequence). After removal of 6 bases from V and 5 bases from J, the junction contained 15 bases not matched to a gene. The CDR3 is 18 amino acids. CDR3 coding DNA: TGTGCCAGTAGCCCTCCCTCCCGGACAGGGGGCTTTTATCAGCCCCAGCATTTT. It translates to CASSPPSRTGGFYQPQHF.

This clonotype was counted at least ten times. The chain employs TRBV28 and TRBJ1-1, with 8 bases fitting TRBD1. This CDR3 is 16 amino acids long. CDR1 is MDHEN, CDR2 SYDVKM, per germline. V gave up 5 bases and J gave up 4 bases; unmatched junction bases: 12. The CDR3 DNA follows: TGTGCCAGCAGTCCCTACAGGGGGACAGGTAGCACTGAAGCTTTCTTT. It codes for CASSPYRGTGSTEAFF.

This clonotype has a count of ten or more. J is TRBJ2-2 and V is TRBV6-6, with TRBD1 as a possible D gene (5 bases). CDR3 size: 13 residues. V dropped 2 bases and J dropped 5 bases, with 6 bases sitting between them. The germline V gene has CDR1 MNHNY and CDR2 SVGAGI (reference sequence). In DNA form, the CDR3 reads TGTGCCAGCAGTTACGGGGCAACCGGGGAGCTGTTTTTT. Protein sequence: CASSYGATGELFF.

This clonotype was picked up many times. V usage is TRBV5-1 and J usage is TRBJ2-2; D gene uncertain. CDR3 size: 14 residues. V shed 4 bases and J shed 5 bases, with 12 bases lying between them. Germline lookup yields CDR1 SGHRS and CDR2 YFSETQ. CDR3 coding DNA: TGCGCCAGCAGCCTGGGGATAAGAACCGGGGAGCTGTTTTTT. Encoded protein: CASSLGIRTGELFF.

This clonotype was seen many times. V usage is TRBV5-8 and J usage is TRBJ2-3; tentative D call: TRBD2 (6 bases). Germline CDR1 reads SGHTS; CDR2 reads YDEGEE. V lost 7 bases and J 0 bases, leaving 12 bases between the germline ends. The length of the CDR3 is 14 residues. The CDR3, as DNA: TGTGCCAGCGGGACTCTCTCTAGCACAGATACGCAGTATTTT. As protein: CASGTLSSTDTQYF.